Presented here are 13 T cell receptor beta chains from one specimen sequenced in a study of post-analysis software for immune sequencing data. Their recognized antigens are unknown. Study conclusions and caveats: Roughly five TRBV segments appeared more often in patients than in controls, and TRBV5-6, TRBV5-1 and TRBV20-1 were among these.

Every TCR beta cDNA library bore unique molecular identifiers. TCRdb reprocessed the PCR reads via MiXCR and lists one record per CDR3 protein. The data contain 700,000 to 800,000 distinct CDR3 sequences, about 32% of them singletons. The specimen sequenced was blood. The receptors stem from a girl aged 5 to 17 with multiple sclerosis.

This clonotype was found a few times. The rearrangement joins TRBV12-5 to TRBJ2-7; a weak D match, TRBD2 (6 bases). Germline CDR1 is LGHNT and CDR2 is FRNRAP. V lost 4 bases and J lost 0, with 7 bases in between. This CDR3 has 13 amino acids. CDR3 sequence (DNA): TGTGCTAGTGGTTCGGGGGACTCCTACGAGCAGTACTTC. As protein: CASGSGDSYEQYF.

A remark on this clonotype: A much larger clone is a single base away; this may be a read error. The genes are TRBV7-2 and TRBJ2-1; a possible D gene is TRBD2 (5 bases). Germline lookup yields CDR1 SGHTA and CDR2 FQGNSA. The CDR3 extends over 11 amino acids. The germline V and J ends were trimmed by 8 bases and 13 bases, with 15 bases remaining between them. The CDR3 here is CASGSRETQFF. DNA for the CDR3: TGTGCCAGCGGGAGTAGGGAGACCCAGTTCTTC.

The chain has TRBV2 and TRBJ1-5; TRBD1 aligns across 8 bases. Germline V gene data show CDR1 as SNHLY and CDR2 as FYNNEI. Trimming removed 8 bases from V and 5 bases from J; junction bases left unmatched: 5. This CDR3 comprises 13 residues. Here the CDR3 reads CASQDRADQPQHF. The CDR3 nucleotides read TGTGCCAGCCAGGACAGGGCGGATCAGCCCCAGCATTTT.

The chain joins TRBV25-1 to TRBJ2-7; 7 positions match TRBD1. The CDR3 covers 14 residues. Germline V CDR1 and CDR2: MGHDK, SYGVNS. V lost 2 bases and J lost 3; bases outside the gene matches: 4. In nucleotides, the CDR3 is TGTGCCAGCAGTGAACCGGGACAGATCTACGAGCAGTACTTC. Its protein product is CASSEPGQIYEQYF.

The sample holds many counts of this clonotype. This chain connects TRBV29-1 to TRBJ2-3; the match to TRBD1 covers 9 bases. Germline CDR1 reads SQVTM; CDR2 reads ANQGSEA. The CDR3 has 13 residues. J lost 1 base, V lost 6 bases, and 2 bases had no gene match. The CDR3 reads CSVRQGGTDTQYF. CDR3 nucleotides: TGCAGCGTCCGACAGGGGGGCACAGATACGCAGTATTTT.

This chain connects TRBV20-1 to TRBJ2-3; no clear D. Germline CDR1 DFQATT, CDR2 SNEGSKA (reference sequence). The V end was cut by 1 base, the J end by 1 base, with 9 bases between. The length of the CDR3 is 14 residues. The CDR3 bases are TGCAGTGCTAGAGCCTTCGTGGGCACAGATACGCAGTATTTT. Its protein is CSARAFVGTDTQYF.

Concerning this clonotype itself: One end of the junction does not line up with germline, which may come from a read error. The chain combines TRBV3-1 with TRBJ2-3, with 9 bases identical to TRBD2. Germline V gene data show CDR1 as LGHDT and CDR2 as YNNKEL (reference sequence). The CDR3 has 17 residues. CDR3 bases: TGTGCCAACAGCCAAGATCGGGGGACTAGCCACACAGATACGCAGTATTTT. Translating it yields CANSQDRGTSHTDTQYF.

The chain is built from TRBV20-1 and TRBJ1-2, with D uncertain. CDR1 and CDR2 from the germline V gene are DFQATT and SNEGSKA (reference sequence). This CDR3 has 13 amino acids. Trimming removed 5 bases from V and 5 bases from J, with 15 bases in between. The chain's CDR3 is CSAEVHNGYGYTF. The CDR3 coding sequence is TGCAGTGCTGAGGTCCATAATGGGTATGGCTACACCTTC.

This clonotype was observed once. The CDR3 is CASSQAGLAGSRQYF. In DNA, the CDR3 is TGCGCCAGCAGCCAAGCGGGACTAGCGGGATCCCGGCAGTACTTC. The genes are TRBV4-1 and TRBJ2-7; 13 nucleotides align to TRBD2. Germline V CDR1 and CDR2: MGHRA, YSYEKL. CDR3 size: 15 residues. The trim removed 1 base at V and 9 bases at J, leaving 6 bases unmatched.

The CDR3 bases are TGTGCCAGCAGCCAAGATCGTGTTAGCGGCGCCCTTGGGGCCCAGTACTTC. Translated, it gives CASSQDRVSGALGAQYF. The V call is TRBV14, the J call TRBJ2-5; weak D call: TRBD2 (6 bases). The CDR3 runs to 17 residues. V was clipped by 0 bases and J by 9 bases, with 23 bases between them. The germline gives CDR1 SGHDN, CDR2 FVKESK.

This clonotype was counted only a few times. The chain recombines TRBV29-1 with TRBJ1-1; 7 bases fit TRBD1. This CDR3 is built from 12 residues. CDR1 and CDR2 (germline): SQVTM, ANQGSEA. V shed 7 bases, J shed 5 bases, and the junction held 7 bases outside the gene matches. As DNA, the CDR3 is TGCAGCGGCGGTCAGGGGGGGACTGAAGCTTTCTTT. Translated: CSGGQGGTEAFF.

This rearrangement joins TRBV20-1 to TRBJ2-1; 12 bases are a match to TRBD2. This CDR3 has 18 amino acids. Looked up from germline, CDR1 is DFQATT and CDR2 is SNEGSKA (reference sequence). V was clipped by 5 bases and J by 4 bases; unmatched bases: 15. Written as DNA, the CDR3 is TGCAGTGCTGCGTCTCCTAGCGGGGGGGCTCTGTTATACAATGAGCAGTTCTTC. It encodes CSAASPSGGALLYNEQFF.

The chain recombines TRBV5-1 with TRBJ2-5; D is perhaps TRBD2 (7 bases). Germline V CDR1 and CDR2: SGHRS, YFSETQ. This CDR3 has 15 residues. The ends were cut back, 2 bases at V and 4 bases at J, with 15 bases in the middle. CDR3 nucleotides: TGCGCCAGCAGCTTACAAGCGGGACATCCAGAGACCCAGTACTTC. This encodes CASSLQAGHPETQYF.